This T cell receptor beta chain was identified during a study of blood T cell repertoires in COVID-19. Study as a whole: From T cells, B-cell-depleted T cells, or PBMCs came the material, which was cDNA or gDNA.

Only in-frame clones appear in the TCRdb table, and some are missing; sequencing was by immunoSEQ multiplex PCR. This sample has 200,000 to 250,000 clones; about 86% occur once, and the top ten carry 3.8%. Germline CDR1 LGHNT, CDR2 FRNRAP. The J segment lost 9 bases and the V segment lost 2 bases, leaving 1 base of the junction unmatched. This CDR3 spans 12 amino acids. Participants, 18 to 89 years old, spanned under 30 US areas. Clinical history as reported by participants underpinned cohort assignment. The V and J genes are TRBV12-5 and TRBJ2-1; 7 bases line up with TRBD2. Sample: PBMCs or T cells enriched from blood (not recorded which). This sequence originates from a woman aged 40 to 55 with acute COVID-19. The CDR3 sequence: CASGLLAGEQFF. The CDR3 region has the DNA TGTGCTAGTGGTTTGTTAGCGGGTGAGCAGTTCTTC.